The T cell receptor (beta chain) described here comes from a study of tumor and adjacent non-tumor tissue in lung cancer. As for the study in general: Histology: under 15 adenocarcinoma, a couple of squamous cell carcinoma, 1 small cell lung cancer. Study-level results: In normal lung, the top 100 clones were significantly more dominant than in tumor. Tumor TCR diversity, when higher, was linked to shorter survival.

No cell sorting was done before RNA was extracted from the tissue. This non-tumor lung sample came from over 3 cm beyond the tumor edge. The CDR3 loop spans 16 amino acids. Germline loops: CDR1 SGHAT, CDR2 FQDESV (reference sequence). Turning to this clonotype: Its cognate antigen is unknown. The CDR3 does not end in the conserved phenylalanine or tryptophan, so this is likely a read error.

A modified ARM-PCR protocol with three rounds of nested PCR amplified TCRbeta. Using its own MiXCR run on the multiplex PCR reads, TCRdb lists one record per CDR3 protein. The sample includes more than 45,000 distinct CDR3 sequences, 74% of them seen just once. Sequenced: distant non-tumor lung tissue. This chain uses TRBV11-1 with TRBJ2-2; TRBD1 aligns across 9 bases. This sequence was found in a woman aged 60 to 75 with non-small cell lung cancer. The CDR3 loop reads CDSSAWTGVNTWELFY. The CDR3 coding sequence is TGTGACAGCAGCGCCTGGACAGGGGTGAACACCTGGGAGCTGTTTTAT.